This T cell receptor beta chain appears in the sequencing data of a study of Ad26.COV2.S vaccination and SARS-CoV-2 variants. The method was immunoSEQ multiplex PCR; TCRdb's version includes in-frame clones alone and lacks a portion of them. The sample records about half a million clones, 80% to 90% being singletons. V was pared by 5 bases and J by 6 bases, with 22 bases between. The CDR3 contains 16 residues. Germline V gives CDR1 MDHEN, CDR2 SYDVKM. Specified treatment: around 19 received Ad26.COV2.S at low or high dose, single or two shots; about 5 received placebo; per-sample allocation not given. Vaccine and placebo recipients were sampled on day 63 after the first injection.

This receptor was obtained from a person aged 18-65 years who received the Ad26.COV2.S COVID-19 vaccine or a placebo. The V call is TRBV28, the J call TRBJ1-1; no clear D. This material consisted of peripheral blood, taken in a trial of Ad26.COV2.S vaccine versus placebo. CDR3 bases: TGTGCCAGCAGTGGGAGGCTTCCGGGTATACCCGCTGAAGCTTTCTTT. It translates to CASSGRLPGIPAEAFF.